A selection of T cell receptor beta chains follows, all from one sample in a study of T cells of healthy individuals. One entry per CDR3 protein, called by TCRdb with MiXCR from the 5' RACE reads. Of 50,000 to 55,000 distinct CDR3 sequences listed, under 15% were seen once; the top ten hold 15% to 20%. These receptors came from a human donor in good health. CDR3s include the opening cysteine and the closing phenylalanine or tryptophan. D genes are given only for firm matches. The size entry is marked missing in some rows and otherwise reads once, few, many or a size class.

TGTGCCAGCAGCTCAACTAGGACTAGCGGGAGGGCCTTGACGCAGTATTTT	CASSSTRTSGRALTQYF	.	TRBV7-2	TRBJ2-3	TRBD2
TGTGCCTGGGCCTGGGGACAGGGAAACACCGGGGAGCTGTTTTTT	CAWAWGQGNTGELFF	many	TRBV30	TRBJ2-2	TRBD1
TGTGCCAGCTCACGTGGACTAGCGGGCACAGATACGCAGTATTTT	CASSRGLAGTDTQYF	.	TRBV18	TRBJ2-3	TRBD2
TGTGCCACCAGTGACCCCCTCCGGACAGGACGCAGCGAGCAGTACTTC	CATSDPLRTGRSEQYF	many	TRBV24-1	TRBJ2-7	TRBD1
TGTGCCAGCAGCTTAAGACCCTACGAGCAGTACTTC	CASSLRPYEQYF	few	TRBV7-9	TRBJ2-7	.
TGTGCCATCAGTGAGCCCGCCGGGACAGGGGCCTACGAGCAGTACTTC	CAISEPAGTGAYEQYF	.	TRBV10-3	TRBJ2-7	TRBD1
TGTGCCAGCAGCGCAAGAGGTTACAGGGGAGCAGATACGCAGTATTTT	CASSARGYRGADTQYF	many	TRBV5-8	TRBJ2-3	TRBD1
TGTGCCATCAGTGAGTCGGGGGGACGGCGCTCCTACGAGCAGTACTTC	CAISESGGRRSYEQYF	few	TRBV10-3	TRBJ2-7	.
TGCAGCGCCAAACATGGCTCTGGAAACACCATATATTTT	CSAKHGSGNTIYF	many	TRBV29-1	TRBJ1-3	.
TGTGCCAGCAGCTTAGCGGGAGGGGTCAAAGAGACCCAGTACTTC	CASSLAGGVKETQYF	.	TRBV7-2	TRBJ2-5	TRBD2